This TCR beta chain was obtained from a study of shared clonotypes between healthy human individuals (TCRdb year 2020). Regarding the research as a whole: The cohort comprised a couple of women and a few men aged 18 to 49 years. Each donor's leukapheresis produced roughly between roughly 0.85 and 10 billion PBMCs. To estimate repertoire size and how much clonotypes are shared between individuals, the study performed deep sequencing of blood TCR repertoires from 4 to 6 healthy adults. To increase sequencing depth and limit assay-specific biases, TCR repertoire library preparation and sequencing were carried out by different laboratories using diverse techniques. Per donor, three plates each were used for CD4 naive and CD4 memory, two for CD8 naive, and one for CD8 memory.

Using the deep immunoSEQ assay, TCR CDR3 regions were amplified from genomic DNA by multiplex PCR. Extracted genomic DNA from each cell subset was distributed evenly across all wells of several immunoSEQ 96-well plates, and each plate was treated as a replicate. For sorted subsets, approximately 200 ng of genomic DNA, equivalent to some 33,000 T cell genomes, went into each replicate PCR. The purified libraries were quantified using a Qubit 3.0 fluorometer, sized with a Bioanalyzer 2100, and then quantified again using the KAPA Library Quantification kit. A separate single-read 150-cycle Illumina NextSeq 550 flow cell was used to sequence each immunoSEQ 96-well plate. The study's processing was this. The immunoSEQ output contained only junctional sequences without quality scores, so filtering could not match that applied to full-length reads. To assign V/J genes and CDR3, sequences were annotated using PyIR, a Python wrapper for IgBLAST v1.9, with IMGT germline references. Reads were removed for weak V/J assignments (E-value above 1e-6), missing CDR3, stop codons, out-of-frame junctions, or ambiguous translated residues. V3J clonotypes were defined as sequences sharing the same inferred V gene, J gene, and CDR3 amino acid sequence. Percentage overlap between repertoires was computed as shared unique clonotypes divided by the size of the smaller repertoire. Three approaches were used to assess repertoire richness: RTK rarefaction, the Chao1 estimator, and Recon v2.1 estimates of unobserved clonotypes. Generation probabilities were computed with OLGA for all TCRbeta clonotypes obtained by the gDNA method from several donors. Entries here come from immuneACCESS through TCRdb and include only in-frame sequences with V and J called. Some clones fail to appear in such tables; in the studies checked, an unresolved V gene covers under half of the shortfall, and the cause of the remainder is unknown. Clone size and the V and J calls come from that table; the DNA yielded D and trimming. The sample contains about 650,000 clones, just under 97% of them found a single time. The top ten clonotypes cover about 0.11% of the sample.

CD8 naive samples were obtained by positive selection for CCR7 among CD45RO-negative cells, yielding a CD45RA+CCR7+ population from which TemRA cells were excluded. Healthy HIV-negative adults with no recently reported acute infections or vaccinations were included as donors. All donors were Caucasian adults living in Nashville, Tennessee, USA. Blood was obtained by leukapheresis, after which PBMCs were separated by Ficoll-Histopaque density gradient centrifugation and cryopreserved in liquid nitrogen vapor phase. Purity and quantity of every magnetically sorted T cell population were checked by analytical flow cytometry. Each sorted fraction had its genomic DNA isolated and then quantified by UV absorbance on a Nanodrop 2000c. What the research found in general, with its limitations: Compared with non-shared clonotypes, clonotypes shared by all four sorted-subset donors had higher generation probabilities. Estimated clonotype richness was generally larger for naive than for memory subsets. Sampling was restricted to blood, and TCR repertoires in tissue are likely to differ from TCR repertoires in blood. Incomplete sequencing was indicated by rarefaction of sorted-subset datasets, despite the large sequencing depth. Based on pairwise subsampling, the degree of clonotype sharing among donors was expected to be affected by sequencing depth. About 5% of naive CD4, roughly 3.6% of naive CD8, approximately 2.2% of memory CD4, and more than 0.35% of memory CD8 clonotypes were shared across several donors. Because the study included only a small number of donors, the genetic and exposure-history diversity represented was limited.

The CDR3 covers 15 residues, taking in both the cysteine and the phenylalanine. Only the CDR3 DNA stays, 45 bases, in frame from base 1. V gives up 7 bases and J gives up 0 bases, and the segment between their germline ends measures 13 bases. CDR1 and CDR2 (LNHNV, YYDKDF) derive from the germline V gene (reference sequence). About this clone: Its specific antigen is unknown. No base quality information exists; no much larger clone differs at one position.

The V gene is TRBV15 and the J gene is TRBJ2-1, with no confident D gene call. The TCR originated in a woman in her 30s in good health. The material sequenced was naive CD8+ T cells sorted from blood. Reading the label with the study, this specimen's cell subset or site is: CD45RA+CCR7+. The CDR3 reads CATTFDPSSYNEQFF. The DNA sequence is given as TGTGCCACCACCTTCGACCCAAGCTCCTACAATGAGCAGTTCTTC.